The TCR beta chain under discussion was sequenced for a study of blood T cell repertoires in COVID-19 (dated by TCRdb to the early 2020s). Background for the entire study: Samples from collaborators originated in the United States, Italy and Spain and spanned both the acute and convalescent phases of COVID-19. Subjects who had been exposed to COVID-19, were actively infected with it, or had recovered from it provided the deeply sampled blood TCRbeta repertoires that made up the dataset. The prospective study material was composed of cDNA or gDNA derived from T cells, B-cell-depleted T cells, or PBMCs. The repertoires were released in a freely available public database intended as a resource for research on the immune response to SARS-CoV-2. The samples were drawn from the first 160 participants of the ongoing ImmuneRACE study and from some 1,300 subjects provided by 6 global collaborators. A de-identified subject ID, COVID-19 status, age in years and sex were almost always included in the sample metadata. HLA class I and class II types, where available, came from metadata supplied by the sample provider rather than from assay-based typing.

Overall study results and their limits: Clinical and demographic metadata were provided uncurated, with the amount varying by source and participant.

CDR1 SGHTA and CDR2 FQGTGA are derived from the germline V gene. There are 15 amino acids in the CDR3, from cysteine to phenylalanine inclusive. Only CDR3 DNA is held: 45 bases, read in frame from base 1. V ends up 2 bases short and J 3 bases short, with an unmatched junction base count of 7. The collaborating institutions used their own protocols to collect whole blood in K2EDTA tubes. Collaborator samples were shipped for TCRbeta analysis as frozen whole blood, isolated PBMCs, or DNA extracted from either sample type. For this clone: There is no known antigen for this receptor. Per-base quality was not reported, and no clone a single base away is much larger than it.

TCRbeta CDR3 regions were amplified from genomic DNA using the immunoSEQ Assay, a bias-controlled multiplex PCR. In the authors' own workflow: The number of nucleated cells in each sample was estimated by amplification of reference gene primers within the assay. To quantify the absolute abundance of each unique TCRbeta CDR3 rearrangement, sequence reads were collapsed and filtered. For each sample, productive Simpson clonality was calculated as the square root of Simpson's diversity index across productive rearrangements. TCRdb stores this immuneACCESS table with in-frame sequences only. Part of the clones is absent; in the studies checked, under half of the shortfall reflects unresolved V genes, and no reason is known for the rest. The D gene and trimming were derived from the DNA, and the V and J assignments and clone size from that table. The sample profile shows over 250,000 clones; around nine tenths of them were found once. The leading ten clones occupy around 2% of the sample.

This TCR was sampled from a man aged 50-60 years with acute or convalescent COVID-19. The chain uses TRBV7-3 and TRBJ2-7, with TRBD2 matching 7 junction bases. Sample: peripheral blood. For the CDR3, the sequence is CASSLGAGSDYEQYF. Read as DNA, the sequence is TGTGCCAGCAGCTTAGGAGCGGGGAGCGACTACGAGCAGTACTTC. Here the CDR3 is joined to the reference TRBV7-3 and TRBJ2-7 genes, and the full variable domain is: GAGVSQTPSNKVTEKGKYVELRCDPISGHTALYWYRQSLGQGPEFLIYFQGTGAADDSGLPNDRFFAVRPEGSVSTLKIQRTERGDSAVYLCASSLGAGSDYEQYFGPGTRLTVT.